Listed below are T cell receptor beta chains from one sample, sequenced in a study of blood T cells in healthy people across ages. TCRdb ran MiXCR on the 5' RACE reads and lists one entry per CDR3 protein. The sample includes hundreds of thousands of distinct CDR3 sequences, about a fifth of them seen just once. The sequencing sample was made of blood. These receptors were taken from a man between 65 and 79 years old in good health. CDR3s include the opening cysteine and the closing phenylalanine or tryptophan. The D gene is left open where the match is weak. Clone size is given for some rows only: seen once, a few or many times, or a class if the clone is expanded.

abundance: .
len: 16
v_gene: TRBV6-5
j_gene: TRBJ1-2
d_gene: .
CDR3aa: CASSPRGSPTNYGYTF
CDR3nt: TGTGCCAGCAGTCCCCGGGGCTCCCCAACTAACTATGGCTACACCTTC

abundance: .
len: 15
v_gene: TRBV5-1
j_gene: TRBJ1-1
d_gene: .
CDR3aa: CASSPRTGKNTEAFF
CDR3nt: TGCGCCAGCAGCCCAAGGACGGGAAAGAACACTGAAGCTTTCTTT

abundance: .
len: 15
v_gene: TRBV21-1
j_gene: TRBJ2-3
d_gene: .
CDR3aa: CASTPPGGSTDTQYF
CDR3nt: TGTGCCAGCACCCCACCGGGAGGGTCCACAGATACGCAGTATTTT

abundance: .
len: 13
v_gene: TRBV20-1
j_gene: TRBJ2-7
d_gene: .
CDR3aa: CSAINLPIYEQYF
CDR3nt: TGCAGTGCCATTAACCTTCCGATCTACGAGCAGTACTTC

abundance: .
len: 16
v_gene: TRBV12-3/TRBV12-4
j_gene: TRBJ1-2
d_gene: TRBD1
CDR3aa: CASNSRGQAINYGYTF
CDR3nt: TGTGCCAGCAATTCCCGCGGACAGGCCATTAACTATGGCTACACCTTC

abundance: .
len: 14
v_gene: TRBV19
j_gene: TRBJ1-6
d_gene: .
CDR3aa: CASSGPGRGSPLHF
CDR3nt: TGTGCCAGTTCCGGCCCGGGGAGGGGATCACCCCTCCACTTT

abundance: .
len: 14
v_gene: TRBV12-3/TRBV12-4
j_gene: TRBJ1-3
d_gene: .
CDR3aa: CASSFWTDGNTIYF
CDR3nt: TGTGCCAGCAGTTTTTGGACTGATGGAAACACCATATATTTT

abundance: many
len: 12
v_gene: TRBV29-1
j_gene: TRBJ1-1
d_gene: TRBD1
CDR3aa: CSTRQGDTEAFF
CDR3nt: TGCAGCACGCGACAGGGGGACACTGAAGCTTTCTTT

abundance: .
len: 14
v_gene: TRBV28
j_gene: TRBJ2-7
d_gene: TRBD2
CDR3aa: CASRGTSPQYEQYF
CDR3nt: TGTGCCAGCAGGGGGACTAGCCCACAATACGAGCAGTACTTC

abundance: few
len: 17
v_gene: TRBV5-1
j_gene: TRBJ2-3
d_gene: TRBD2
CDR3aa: CASSSGLAGTSTDTQYF
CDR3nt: TGCGCCAGCAGCTCGGGACTAGCGGGAACCAGCACAGATACGCAGTATTTT

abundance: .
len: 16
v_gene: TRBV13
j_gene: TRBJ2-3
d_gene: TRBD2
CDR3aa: CASSFPSGGAPDTQYF
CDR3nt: TGTGCCAGCAGCTTTCCGAGCGGGGGGGCCCCAGATACGCAGTATTTT

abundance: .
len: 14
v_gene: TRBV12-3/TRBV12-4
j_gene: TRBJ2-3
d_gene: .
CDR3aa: CASRIRGSTDTQYF
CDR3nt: TGTGCCAGCAGAATCAGGGGTTCGACAGATACGCAGTATTTT

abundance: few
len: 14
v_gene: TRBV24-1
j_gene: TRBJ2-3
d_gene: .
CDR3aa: CATSDLRETDTQYF
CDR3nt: TGTGCCACCAGTGATTTGCGGGAGACAGATACGCAGTATTTT

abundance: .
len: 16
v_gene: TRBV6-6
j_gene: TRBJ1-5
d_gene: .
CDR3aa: CASSYSMGRDNRPQHF
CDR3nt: TGTGCCAGCAGTTACTCGATGGGACGGGATAATCGGCCCCAGCATTTT

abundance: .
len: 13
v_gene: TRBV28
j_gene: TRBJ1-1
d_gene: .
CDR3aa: CASGDTMNTEAFF
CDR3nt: TGTGCCAGCGGAGACACAATGAACACTGAAGCTTTCTTT

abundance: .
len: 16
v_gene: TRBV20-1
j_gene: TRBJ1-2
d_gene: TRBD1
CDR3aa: CSARGDRGYANYGYTF
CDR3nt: TGCAGTGCTAGGGGGGACAGGGGATACGCTAACTATGGCTACACCTTC

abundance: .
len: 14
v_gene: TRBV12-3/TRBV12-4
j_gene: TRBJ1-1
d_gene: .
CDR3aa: CASSGTPANTEAFF
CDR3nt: TGTGCCAGCAGTGGGACTCCTGCCAACACTGAAGCTTTCTTT

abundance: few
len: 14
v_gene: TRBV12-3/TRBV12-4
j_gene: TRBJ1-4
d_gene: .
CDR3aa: CASSDGRFREKLFF
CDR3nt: TGTGCCAGCAGCGACGGGCGGTTCAGAGAAAAACTGTTTTTT

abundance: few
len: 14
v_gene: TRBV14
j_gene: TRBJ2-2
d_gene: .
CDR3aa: CASSQDVRAGELFF
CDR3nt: TGTGCCAGCAGCCAAGATGTGAGGGCCGGGGAGCTGTTTTTT

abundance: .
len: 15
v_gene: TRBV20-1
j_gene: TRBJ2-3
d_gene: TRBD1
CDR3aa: CSAEPGQGAPDTQYF
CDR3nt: TGCAGTGCGGAACCGGGACAGGGGGCCCCAGATACGCAGTATTTT

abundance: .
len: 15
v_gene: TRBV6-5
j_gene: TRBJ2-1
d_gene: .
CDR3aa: CASSFRGRRANEQFF
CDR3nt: TGTGCCAGCAGTTTCAGGGGACGACGGGCCAATGAGCAGTTCTTC

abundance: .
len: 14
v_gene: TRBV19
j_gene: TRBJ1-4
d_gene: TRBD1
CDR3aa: CASRKPGQGEKLFF
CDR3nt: TGTGCCAGTAGGAAACCGGGACAGGGTGAAAAACTGTTTTTT